Following are 9 T cell receptor beta chains from one sample sequenced in a study of blood T cell repertoires in COVID-19 (dated by TCRdb to the early 2020s). Preparation of the library involved the immunoSEQ multiplex PCR assay. This immuneACCESS table, as held by TCRdb, lists in-frame sequences with V and J called but not all clones. Of the missing ones, under half trace to an unresolved V gene in checked studies; the others have no known cause. The sample data list approximately 130,000 clones, and approximately 71% of these were observed just once. The ten largest clones represent approximately 2.1% of the sample. Sample: peripheral blood. These receptors came from a woman between 70 and 85 years old with acute or convalescent COVID-19.

This sequence joins TRBV11-2 and TRBJ2-1, with TRBD2 matching over 8 bases. V shed 1 base, J shed 4 bases, and the junction held 9 bases outside the gene matches. CDR3 size: 17 residues. Per germline, CDR1 SGHAT and CDR2 FQNNGV. The CDR3 nucleotides read TGTGCCAGCAGCTTAGTCCAAGGCGGGGGGATATACAATGAGCAGTTCTTC. Translation gives CASSLVQGGGIYNEQFF.

This chain connects TRBV27 to TRBJ1-6; TRBD1 matches 7 bases. The V and J ends lost 2 bases and 0 bases, in that order; junction bases with no gene match: 10. Looked up from germline, CDR1 is MNHEY and CDR2 is SMNVEV (reference sequence). The CDR3 has 19 amino acids. The CDR3 is CASSLPRQGTGSYNSPLHF. The CDR3 bases are TGTGCCAGCAGTTTACCCAGACAGGGAACGGGCTCCTATAATTCACCCCTCCACTTT.

The chain links TRBV25-1 to TRBJ2-5, with a weak D call TRBD1 (5 bases). The V gene's germline CDR1 is MGHDK and CDR2 SYGVNS. The germline V and J ends were trimmed by 1 base and 2 bases, with 11 bases remaining between them. This CDR3 has 15 residues. For the CDR3, the DNA is TGTGCCAGCAGTGAATGGGTTGCAGGGCAAGAGACCCAGTACTTC. It codes for CASSEWVAGQETQYF.

Points on this clone: The same CDR3 arises from other DNA sequences in this sample as well. The chain carries TRBV30 and TRBJ2-3; 8 bases align to TRBD2. V shed 3 bases and J 0 bases; nucleotides not matched to a gene: 2. The CDR3 extends over 14 amino acids. The germline CDR1 and CDR2 sequences are GTSNPN and SVGIG (reference sequence). The CDR3 coding sequence is TGTGCCTGGAGGCTAGCGGGTAGCACAGATACGCAGTATTTT. It translates to CAWRLAGSTDTQYF.

V and J are TRBV28 and TRBJ2-1; weak D call: TRBD2 (6 bases). CDR1 MDHEN and CDR2 SYDVKM come from the germline V gene. This CDR3 is built from 13 residues. Trimming left V 7 bases short and J 4 bases short, with 11 bases between. The chain's CDR3 is CASTNGGYNEQFF. The CDR3 region has the DNA TGTGCCAGCACTAATGGGGGGTACAATGAGCAGTTCTTC.

This chain connects TRBV6-5 to TRBJ1-3, with 9 bases aligning to TRBD1. V gave up 0 bases and J gave up 4 bases; unmatched junction bases: 1. Germline V gene sequence: CDR1 MNHEY, CDR2 SVGAGI. The CDR3 loop spans 15 amino acids. The CDR3 nucleotides read TGTGCCAGCAGTTACTCGACAGGGGGAGGAAACACCATATATTTT. This codes for CASSYSTGGGNTIYF.

The chain uses TRBV19 and TRBJ1-3; perhaps TRBD1 as D (5 bases). This CDR3 contains 15 residues. Per the germline V gene, CDR1 is LNHDA and CDR2 is SQIVND (reference sequence). V lost 5 bases, J lost 4 bases, and 15 bases lay in between. CDR3 amino acids: CASSFPLRTGNTIYF. The DNA of the CDR3 is TGTGCCAGTAGTTTCCCCCTGCGGACAGGAAACACCATATATTTT.

The chain uses TRBV15 and TRBJ2-2, with 9 bases aligning to TRBD1. Germline V gives CDR1 LNHNV, CDR2 YYDKDF (reference sequence). This CDR3 has 15 residues. V dropped 4 bases and J dropped 4; count of bases not matched to a gene: 4. CDR3 amino acids: CATSINRGRTGELFF. CDR3 coding DNA: TGTGCCACCAGCATAAACAGGGGGCGCACCGGGGAGCTGTTTTTT.

V gene TRBV5-4 combines with J gene TRBJ2-7, with TRBD2 identical over 9 bases. CDR3 length equals 17 residues. Germline V gene sequence: CDR1 SGHNT, CDR2 YYREEE (reference sequence). V lost 1 base to trimming and J lost 4 bases; unmatched junction nucleotides: 12. CDR3 amino acids: CASSLSASGRSPYEQYF. As DNA, the CDR3 is TGTGCCAGCAGCTTGTCTGCAAGCGGGAGGAGCCCTTACGAGCAGTACTTC.